This T cell receptor beta chain is drawn from a study of T cell repertoires in aging, cancer and after chemotherapy. On the study more broadly: Over several months to years, re-sampled healthy donor repertoires clearly shared clones. Whole-study findings and limits: Median generation probability rose over the chemotherapy interval in each cancer cohort, suggesting rebound thymic output. Age-matched healthy donors had significantly more diverse, less clonal blood TCR repertoires than untreated cancer patients.

Judged by abundance, this clonotype is medium-sized (0.01 to 0.1%). Its antigen is undetermined. Amplification of TCR beta used genomic DNA extracted from peripheral blood. The germline CDR1 and CDR2 sequences are SGHRS and YFSETQ. This CDR3 spans 15 amino acids. V was clipped by 0 bases and J by 2 bases, with 8 bases between them. TRB rearrangements spanning V, D and J were amplified using mixed TRB-A/B primers. Each CDR3 protein is one row after TCRdb ran MiXCR on the multiplex PCR reads. The data contain about 2,500 distinct CDR3 sequences, roughly 30% of them seen just once; the ten biggest clones take up roughly 5%.

The sequence came from a human donor in good health. The chain is built from TRBV5-1 and TRBJ1-4; D is uncertain. Sequencing was performed on blood. Here the CDR3 reads CASSLDGETNEKLFF. CDR3 DNA sequence: TGCGCCAGCAGCTTGGACGGGGAGACTAATGAAAAACTGTTTTTT.